This is a list of T cell receptor beta chains from one sample in a study of blood T cells in healthy people across ages. TCRdb used MiXCR to reprocess the 5' RACE reads, holding one entry per CDR3 protein. The data show about 1.7 million distinct CDR3 sequences, with under 30% seen just once and less than 9.5% held by the top ten. Sequencing was performed on blood. The receptors stem from a woman aged 25 to 45 in good health. Both conserved end residues are part of each CDR3. The order of the fields is clone size, D gene, V gene, J gene, CDR3 DNA, CDR3 protein. D genes are given only for firm matches. The size field is filled for only some rows; it gives once, few, many or a size class.

clone size: -
D gene: -
V gene: TRBV29-1
J gene: TRBJ1-3
CDR3 DNA: TGCAGCGTTGATATTGGGCCTGGAAACACCATATATTTT
CDR3 protein: CSVDIGPGNTIYF

clone size: few
D gene: -
V gene: TRBV12-3/TRBV12-4
J gene: TRBJ2-5
CDR3 DNA: TGTGCCAGCAGTACGGACCGATCCGCTGCGACCCAGTACTTC
CDR3 protein: CASSTDRSAATQYF

clone size: -
D gene: TRBD1
V gene: TRBV11-2
J gene: TRBJ2-3
CDR3 DNA: TGTGCCAGCAGACCTACAGGGGCTAGCACAGATGCGCAGTATTTT
CDR3 protein: CASRPTGASTDAQYF

clone size: -
D gene: TRBD1
V gene: TRBV5-5
J gene: TRBJ2-3
CDR3 DNA: TGTGCCAGCAGCTACAGGGGGGAGGCTAGCACAGATACCCAGTATTTT
CDR3 protein: CASSYRGEASTDTQYF

clone size: -
D gene: -
V gene: TRBV5-1
J gene: TRBJ2-2
CDR3 DNA: TGCGCCAGCAGTTGGAGGTCCGGGGAGCTGTTTTTT
CDR3 protein: CASSWRSGELFF

clone size: few
D gene: -
V gene: TRBV7-2
J gene: TRBJ1-2
CDR3 DNA: TGTGCCAGCGGGGGGAGACAGGAATCCTATGGCTACACCTTC
CDR3 protein: CASGGRQESYGYTF

clone size: -
D gene: -
V gene: TRBV2
J gene: TRBJ1-4
CDR3 DNA: TGTGCCAGCAGTGTGACAGAGCAAAAACTGTTTTTT
CDR3 protein: CASSVTEQKLFF

clone size: -
D gene: -
V gene: TRBV25-1
J gene: TRBJ2-1
CDR3 DNA: TGTGCCAGCCAACCTAGCGTAAGTTACAATGAGCAGTTCTTC
CDR3 protein: CASQPSVSYNEQFF

clone size: -
D gene: TRBD2
V gene: TRBV12-3/TRBV12-4
J gene: TRBJ2-3
CDR3 DNA: TGTGCCAGCAGTTTTTTGGTCGGGAGGATGACAACACAAGATACGCAGTATTTT
CDR3 protein: CASSFLVGRMTTQDTQYF

clone size: many
D gene: TRBD2
V gene: TRBV5-1
J gene: TRBJ2-3
CDR3 DNA: TGCGCCAGCAGCCGCCAAACTAGCGGGAGGGGAGGAGATACGCAGTATTTT
CDR3 protein: CASSRQTSGRGGDTQYF

clone size: -
D gene: -
V gene: TRBV20-1
J gene: TRBJ2-6
CDR3 DNA: TGCAGTGCTAGAGACCTGACTTTC
CDR3 protein: CSARDLTF

clone size: -
D gene: TRBD2
V gene: TRBV5-1
J gene: TRBJ2-1
CDR3 DNA: TGCGCCAGCAGCGGGTCGGGGGGGCCGGGAGATGAGCAGTTCTTC
CDR3 protein: CASSGSGGPGDEQFF

clone size: many
D gene: TRBD1
V gene: TRBV6-4
J gene: TRBJ2-1
CDR3 DNA: TGTGCCAGCAAGGGACAGGACAATGAGCAGTTCTTC
CDR3 protein: CASKGQDNEQFF

clone size: many
D gene: TRBD1
V gene: TRBV18
J gene: TRBJ1-1
CDR3 DNA: TGTGCCAGCTCCCCTATAATAGGACAGGGGGCTACGGCTGAAGCTTTCTTT
CDR3 protein: CASSPIIGQGATAEAFF

clone size: -
D gene: TRBD1
V gene: TRBV20-1
J gene: TRBJ2-7
CDR3 DNA: TGCAGTGCTGTTAACCGGGACAGGGGTGGAAGCGAGCAGTACTTC
CDR3 protein: CSAVNRDRGGSEQYF

clone size: -
D gene: -
V gene: TRBV30
J gene: TRBJ1-5
CDR3 DNA: TGTGCCTGGTCGGGACTCAATAGCAATCAGCCCCAGCATTTT
CDR3 protein: CAWSGLNSNQPQHF

clone size: -
D gene: -
V gene: TRBV20-1
J gene: TRBJ2-7
CDR3 DNA: TGCAGTGGGTACAGGGGGGGGGAGCAGTACTTC
CDR3 protein: CSGYRGGEQYF

clone size: few
D gene: TRBD1
V gene: TRBV7-9
J gene: TRBJ2-5
CDR3 DNA: TGTGCCAGCAGCTTAGGCCAGGGGGCAGGCGGTCAGTACTTC
CDR3 protein: CASSLGQGAGGQYF

clone size: -
D gene: -
V gene: TRBV20-1
J gene: TRBJ1-2
CDR3 DNA: TGCAGTGCTAGAGAAAGGACCGTCCGTTATGGCTACACCTTC
CDR3 protein: CSARERTVRYGYTF

clone size: -
D gene: -
V gene: TRBV28
J gene: TRBJ1-5
CDR3 DNA: TGTGCCAGCAGGAGTGGTAGCAATCAGCCCCAGCATTTT
CDR3 protein: CASRSGSNQPQHF

clone size: few
D gene: -
V gene: TRBV4-3
J gene: TRBJ1-5
CDR3 DNA: TGCGCCAGCAGCCAAGGGTTTGAGGCGAACGGGGATAGCAATCAGCCCCAGCATTTT
CDR3 protein: CASSQGFEANGDSNQPQHF

clone size: many
D gene: -
V gene: TRBV5-1
J gene: TRBJ2-1
CDR3 DNA: TGTGCCAGCAGTTTAGGTGGCGACTACAATGAGCAGTTCTTC
CDR3 protein: CASSLGGDYNEQFF

clone size: many
D gene: -
V gene: TRBV20-1
J gene: TRBJ2-5
CDR3 DNA: TGCAGTGCTTCTAAGGAGACCCAGTACTTC
CDR3 protein: CSASKETQYF

clone size: -
D gene: -
V gene: TRBV29-1
J gene: TRBJ1-1
CDR3 DNA: TGCAGCGTTGGGGACAACACTGAAGCTTTCTTT
CDR3 protein: CSVGDNTEAFF

clone size: -
D gene: TRBD2
V gene: TRBV6-5
J gene: TRBJ2-1
CDR3 DNA: TGTGCCAGCAGGACAACGGGAGGCGAGCAGTTCTTC
CDR3 protein: CASRTTGGEQFF

clone size: -
D gene: TRBD2
V gene: TRBV20-1
J gene: TRBJ2-5
CDR3 DNA: TGCAGTGCTAGACCGGGACTAGCGGCAGAGACCCAGTACTTC
CDR3 protein: CSARPGLAAETQYF

clone size: many
D gene: -
V gene: TRBV28
J gene: TRBJ2-7
CDR3 DNA: TGTGCCAGCAGTCCTGAAATGACGGGCTACGAGCAGTACTTC
CDR3 protein: CASSPEMTGYEQYF

clone size: -
D gene: -
V gene: TRBV11-2
J gene: TRBJ2-3
CDR3 DNA: TGTGCCAGCAGCTTACAGCCAGAAACAGATACGCAGTATTTT
CDR3 protein: CASSLQPETDTQYF

clone size: -
D gene: TRBD2
V gene: TRBV12-3/TRBV12-4
J gene: TRBJ2-3
CDR3 DNA: TGTGCCAGCAAAACTAGCGGGTCCACAGATGCGCAGTATTTT
CDR3 protein: CASKTSGSTDAQYF

clone size: few
D gene: -
V gene: TRBV5-1
J gene: TRBJ2-1
CDR3 DNA: TGCGCCAGCAAGTACAGGAACAATGAGCAGTTCTTC
CDR3 protein: CASKYRNNEQFF

clone size: -
D gene: -
V gene: TRBV7-2
J gene: TRBJ2-1
CDR3 DNA: TGTGCCAGCAGCCAATCCGCGGTATACAATGAGCAGTTCTTC
CDR3 protein: CASSQSAVYNEQFF

clone size: -
D gene: TRBD2
V gene: TRBV5-5
J gene: TRBJ2-1
CDR3 DNA: TGTGCCAGCAGCTTGAGGGGGGCGCTTAGCGGGGGCTCCTACAATGAGCAGTTCTTC
CDR3 protein: CASSLRGALSGGSYNEQFF

clone size: many
D gene: TRBD1
V gene: TRBV20-1
J gene: TRBJ2-5
CDR3 DNA: TGCAGTGCTTTGAGTGGACAGGGGGGACGTCAAGAGACCCAGTACTTC
CDR3 protein: CSALSGQGGRQETQYF

clone size: once
D gene: -
V gene: TRBV12-3/TRBV12-4
J gene: TRBJ1-1
CDR3 DNA: TGTGCCAGCAGTTTCAACTTGAACACTGAAGCTTTCTTT
CDR3 protein: CASSFNLNTEAFF

clone size: -
D gene: TRBD2
V gene: TRBV4-3
J gene: TRBJ2-1
CDR3 DNA: TGCGCCAGCAGCCAAGACGGGGGGATACCAGGGCTCTCGGCCTACAATGAGCAGTTCTTC
CDR3 protein: CASSQDGGIPGLSAYNEQFF

clone size: many
D gene: TRBD2
V gene: TRBV20-1
J gene: TRBJ2-1
CDR3 DNA: TGCAGTGCTAGACCGACTAGCGGGGGGTACAATGAGCAGTTCTTC
CDR3 protein: CSARPTSGGYNEQFF

clone size: -
D gene: -
V gene: TRBV7-9
J gene: TRBJ2-3
CDR3 DNA: TGTGCCAGCAGCACACCCGGGGAGGCCACAGATACGCAGTATTTT
CDR3 protein: CASSTPGEATDTQYF

clone size: -
D gene: -
V gene: TRBV20-1
J gene: TRBJ2-5
CDR3 DNA: TGCAGTGCTAGCCCTCTCCCCGTTCCGGGACCAGAAGAGACCCAGTACTTC
CDR3 protein: CSASPLPVPGPEETQYF

clone size: -
D gene: -
V gene: TRBV5-6
J gene: TRBJ2-1
CDR3 DNA: TGTGCCAGCAGTTCTGGTTTCAGCCAGGGTGAGCAGTTCTTC
CDR3 protein: CASSSGFSQGEQFF

clone size: few
D gene: TRBD2
V gene: TRBV7-6
J gene: TRBJ2-1
CDR3 DNA: TGTGCCAGCAGCCCCAGGACTAGCGGGTTTTACAATGAGCAGTTCTTC
CDR3 protein: CASSPRTSGFYNEQFF

clone size: few
D gene: -
V gene: TRBV6-6
J gene: TRBJ1-1
CDR3 DNA: TGTGCCAGCAGCGTAACCTTAAGTCACACTGAAGCTTTCTTT
CDR3 protein: CASSVTLSHTEAFF

clone size: -
D gene: -
V gene: TRBV5-1
J gene: TRBJ2-3
CDR3 DNA: TGCACCAGCAGCTTATTGGCCACTCGGAGTACGACAGATACGCAGTATTTT
CDR3 protein: CTSSLLATRSTTDTQYF

clone size: -
D gene: TRBD2
V gene: TRBV12-3/TRBV12-4
J gene: TRBJ2-1
CDR3 DNA: TGTGCCAGCAGCACTAGCGGGATAGGCAATGAGCAGTTCTTC
CDR3 protein: CASSTSGIGNEQFF

clone size: few
D gene: TRBD2
V gene: TRBV20-1
J gene: TRBJ2-3
CDR3 DNA: TGCAGTGCTAGCTGGGCGGGAGGGATCTCAGATACGCAGTATTTT
CDR3 protein: CSASWAGGISDTQYF

clone size: few
D gene: -
V gene: TRBV10-3
J gene: TRBJ2-5
CDR3 DNA: TGTGCCATCAGTGCTACAGCTAACCTCAAAGGGGAGCAGTACTTC
CDR3 protein: CAISATANLKGEQYF

clone size: -
D gene: -
V gene: TRBV20-1
J gene: TRBJ1-4
CDR3 DNA: TGCAGTGCGGGCCTGGGGTTCCAGTTTAATGAAAAACTGTTTTTT
CDR3 protein: CSAGLGFQFNEKLFF

clone size: -
D gene: TRBD2
V gene: TRBV20-1
J gene: TRBJ2-5
CDR3 DNA: TGCAGTGTGGGGGGGGGAGGTCCGTTTGAGACCCAGTACTTC
CDR3 protein: CSVGGGGPFETQYF

clone size: few
D gene: -
V gene: TRBV6-6
J gene: TRBJ2-7
CDR3 DNA: TGTGCCGGCAGTTACGTATGGGTCCGGGAGCAGTACTTC
CDR3 protein: CAGSYVWVREQYF

clone size: -
D gene: -
V gene: TRBV20-1
J gene: TRBJ2-7
CDR3 DNA: TGCAGTGCAAGAGGTTTGGGGGAAAACTCCTACGAGCAGTACTTC
CDR3 protein: CSARGLGENSYEQYF

clone size: -
D gene: -
V gene: TRBV7-9
J gene: TRBJ1-1
CDR3 DNA: TGTGCCAGCAGCTTAGCCCTTACGGACAGCCGACAAGCTTTCTTT
CDR3 protein: CASSLALTDSRQAFF

clone size: -
D gene: TRBD1
V gene: TRBV11-2
J gene: TRBJ2-7
CDR3 DNA: TGTGCCAGCAGCTTAGATAGCAGGGGGCGTTACGAGCAGTACTTC
CDR3 protein: CASSLDSRGRYEQYF

clone size: -
D gene: -
V gene: TRBV5-1
J gene: TRBJ2-3
CDR3 DNA: TGCGCCAGCAGCTTGGAACCAGGGGCTTCCACAGATGCGCAGTATTTT
CDR3 protein: CASSLEPGASTDAQYF

clone size: -
D gene: -
V gene: TRBV5-1
J gene: TRBJ2-5
CDR3 DNA: TGCGCCAGCCGCTCGGACAGAGGCCCTACGATGGAGCAGTACTTC
CDR3 protein: CASRSDRGPTMEQYF